This is a list of T cell receptor beta chains from one sample in a study of relationships among human T cell subsets. One entry per CDR3 protein results from TCRdb running MiXCR on the multiplex PCR reads. The sample yields some 4,200 distinct CDR3 sequences, approximately 50% seen once. What was sequenced was CD4+ Th2 cells sorted from blood. Receptors originate from a man between 40 and 49 years old in good health. The CDR3 runs from the conserved cysteine through the conserved F or W. The D gene is left open where the match is weak. Only some rows state a clone size, as once, few, many or a class for expanded clones.

TRBV27,TRBJ2-1,few,-,CASSPPGQTEQFF,TGTGCCAGCAGTCCGCCCGGACAGACGGAGCAGTTCTTC
TRBV19,TRBJ2-2,-,-,CASNGGRSNTGELFF,TGTGCCAGTAACGGCGGTAGATCGAACACCGGGGAGCTGTTTTTT
TRBV4-1,TRBJ2-1,-,-,CASSQDGPSYNEQFF,TGCGCCAGCAGCCAAGATGGTCCTAGCTACAATGAGCAGTTCTTC
TRBV13,TRBJ2-3,-,-,CASSLGPTDTQYF,TGTGCCAGCAGCTTAGGCCCCACAGATACGCAGTATTTT
TRBV19,TRBJ2-1,-,TRBD2,CASTTTSGVSYNEQFF,TGTGCCAGTACCACGACTAGCGGGGTGTCCTACAATGAGCAGTTCTTC
TRBV7-9,TRBJ1-2,-,TRBD1,CASSPETGKSGYTF,TGTGCCAGCAGCCCGGAGACAGGGAAAAGTGGCTACACCTTC
TRBV11-2,TRBJ2-7,few,TRBD1,CASSYTTGYEQYF,TGTGCCAGCAGCTACACGACAGGGTACGAGCAGTACTTC
TRBV29-1,TRBJ1-1,few,TRBD1,CSVLIRDRNTEAFF,TGCAGCGTTCTTATCCGGGACAGGAACACTGAAGCTTTCTTT
TRBV19,TRBJ2-2,-,-,CASSSPRGWGAGELFF,TGTGCCAGTAGTTCCCCCCGCGGATGGGGAGCCGGGGAGCTGTTTTTT
TRBV5-6,TRBJ2-5,few,-,CASSWEETQYF,TGTGCCAGCAGCTGGGAGGAGACCCAGTACTTC
TRBV5-1,TRBJ2-1,-,-,CASSSGPQVFF,TGCGCCAGCAGCTCGGGACCCCAGGTGTTCTTC
TRBV6-1,TRBJ2-3,few,TRBD1,CASRTGQGGNTDTQYF,TGTGCCAGCAGAACCGGACAGGGGGGAAACACAGATACGCAGTATTTT
TRBV29-1,TRBJ1-5,-,-,CSAAPSGDQPQHF,TGCAGCGCCGCCCCTTCGGGGGATCAGCCCCAGCATTTT
TRBV20-1,TRBJ1-1,few,-,CSARVFQGGLDTEAFF,TGCAGTGCTAGAGTATTCCAGGGTGGTCTGGACACTGAAGCTTTCTTT
TRBV30,TRBJ1-1,-,-,CAWMDGNTEAFF,TGTGCCTGGATGGACGGGAACACTGAAGCTTTCTTT
TRBV28,TRBJ2-2,-,-,CASSLFGPSYTGELFF,TGTGCCAGCAGTTTATTTGGGCCTTCCTACACCGGGGAGCTGTTTTTT
TRBV11-3,TRBJ2-5,few,TRBD1,CASSFGQGPQETQYF,TGTGCCAGCAGCTTCGGACAGGGACCGCAAGAGACCCAGTACTTC
TRBV6-6,TRBJ2-3,-,-,CASSYSSREGGERGTQYF,TGTGCCAGCAGTTACTCGAGCCGCGAGGGGGGCGAGCGAGGGACGCAGTATTTT
TRBV27,TRBJ2-7,-,TRBD1,CASSSTGKVTYEQYF,TGTGCCAGCAGTTCGACAGGGAAGGTAACCTACGAGCAGTACTTC
TRBV28,TRBJ2-3,-,TRBD2,CAAGGTDTQYF,TGTGCAGCGGGAGGGACAGATACGCAGTATTTT
TRBV27,TRBJ2-1,-,TRBD2,CASSYSSGTSGHNEQFF,TGTGCCAGCAGTTACTCCTCCGGGACTAGCGGCCACAATGAGCAGTTCTTC
TRBV10-2,TRBJ2-1,-,-,CASSESSEQFF,TGCGCCAGCAGTGAGTCGTCGGAGCAGTTCTTC
TRBV11-2,TRBJ2-5,-,TRBD1,CASSPGQGRETQYF,TGTGCCAGCAGTCCGGGACAGGGGAGAGAGACCCAGTACTTC
TRBV30,TRBJ1-5,few,-,CAWSVMGNQPQHF,TGTGCCTGGAGTGTAATGGGAAATCAGCCCCAGCATTTT
TRBV27,TRBJ2-7,-,-,CASRKGGPPSYEQYF,TGTGCCAGCAGGAAGGGGGGTCCGCCCTCCTACGAGCAGTACTTC
TRBV10-3,TRBJ2-1,few,-,CAISSKGQTSDEQFF,TGTGCCATCAGTTCCAAGGGGCAGACCAGCGATGAGCAGTTCTTC
TRBV11-2,TRBJ2-2,-,TRBD1,CASTQGEWDRTSGELFF,TGTGCCAGCACCCAAGGGGAGTGGGACAGGACCTCCGGGGAGCTGTTTTTT
TRBV5-5,TRBJ2-1,-,-,CASSLIHNNEQFF,TGTGCCAGCAGCTTGATACATAACAATGAGCAGTTCTTC
TRBV6-1,TRBJ1-5,-,TRBD1,CASRTGSSNQPQHF,TGTGCCAGCAGGACAGGGTCCAGCAATCAGCCCCAGCATTTT
TRBV12-3/TRBV12-4,TRBJ2-3,-,-,CASRGGDFTDTQYF,TGTGCCAGCAGGGGCGGGGACTTCACAGATACGCAGTATTTT
TRBV27,TRBJ2-6,-,-,CASSLRQAASGANVLTF,TGTGCCAGCAGTTTAAGACAGGCCGCCTCTGGGGCCAACGTCCTGACTTTC
TRBV7-8,TRBJ2-5,-,-,CASSTDQTQYF,TGTGCCAGCAGCACAGATCAGACCCAGTACTTC
TRBV20-1,TRBJ2-1,-,TRBD2,CSARDIGLAGLNEQFF,TGCAGTGCTAGAGATATTGGCCTAGCGGGCCTTAATGAGCAGTTCTTC
TRBV18,TRBJ2-3,few,-,CASTLDTDTQYF,TGTGCCAGCACCCTCGACACAGATACGCAGTATTTT
TRBV4-1,TRBJ2-7,-,-,CASSLRRTSSYEQYF,TGCGCCAGCAGCTTAAGACGGACGAGCTCCTACGAGCAGTACTTC
TRBV11-2,TRBJ2-1,few,TRBD1,CASSHTTGGLNEQFF,TGTGCCAGCAGCCACACGACAGGGGGCCTGAATGAGCAGTTCTTC
TRBV12-3/TRBV12-4,TRBJ1-5,-,TRBD1,CASRAGQRNQPQHF,TGTGCCAGCAGGGCGGGACAGCGGAATCAGCCCCAGCATTTT